Listed below are T cell receptor beta chains from one sample, sequenced in a study of T-cell memory formation after mild COVID-19. A single record per CDR3 protein comes from TCRdb applying MiXCR to the 5' RACE reads. This sample has around 65,000 distinct CDR3 sequences, with about 10% found just once. Sequencing was carried out using PBMCs or a T cell subset sorted from them (not recorded which). Source of these receptors: a young man who had mild COVID-19 (a few samples of this study predate the infection). Cell type and time point are not known. Both conserved end residues are part of each CDR3. A D gene is named only where the DNA matches it firmly. Some rows have no size entry. The others give once, few or many, or a class for an expanded clone.

V	size	J	D	CDR3	DNA
TRBV7-9	few	TRBJ1-1	-	CASSFDGNTEAFF	TGTGCCAGCAGCTTCGACGGTAACACTGAAGCTTTCTTT
TRBV11-2	few	TRBJ2-5	-	CASSQQIQETQYF	TGTGCCAGCAGCCAACAGATACAAGAGACCCAGTACTTC
TRBV4-1	few	TRBJ1-1	-	CASSQDLILGGAFF	TGCGCCAGCAGCCAAGATTTAATTCTCGGGGGGGCTTTCTTT
TRBV2	few	TRBJ2-1	-	CASSEGGGMGQFF	TGTGCCAGCAGTGAAGGAGGAGGAATGGGGCAGTTCTTC
TRBV5-1	few	TRBJ2-1	-	CASSLGRGSSYNEQFF	TGCGCCAGCAGCTTGGGCCGGGGAAGCTCCTACAATGAGCAGTTCTTC
TRBV7-2	-	TRBJ2-3	-	CASSPTSQSTDTQYF	TGTGCCAGCAGCCCCACGTCCCAGAGCACAGATACGCAGTATTTT
TRBV2	few	TRBJ1-5	-	CASSFTGIYQPQHF	TGTGCCAGCAGTTTTACAGGGATATATCAGCCCCAGCATTTT
TRBV5-5	-	TRBJ2-3	-	CASSLGGRGTDTQYF	TGTGCCAGCAGCTTGGGGGGTCGGGGCACAGATACGCAGTATTTT
TRBV6-5	-	TRBJ1-2	-	CASRPGHTYGYTF	TGTGCCAGCAGACCGGGACACACCTATGGCTACACCTTC
TRBV9	-	TRBJ2-1	TRBD1	CASSVSPGTENEQFF	TGTGCCAGCAGCGTCTCCCCCGGGACAGAGAATGAGCAGTTCTTC
TRBV7-6	-	TRBJ1-1	-	CASSLAGTANTEAFF	TGTGCCAGCAGCTTAGCGGGGACGGCCAACACTGAAGCTTTCTTT
TRBV20-1	-	TRBJ2-1	TRBD1	CSAPRDRGGEQFF	TGCAGTGCGCCAAGGGACAGGGGTGGAGAGCAGTTCTTC
TRBV9	-	TRBJ2-1	-	CASSVDARRSYNEQFF	TGTGCCAGCAGCGTAGACGCTAGACGCTCCTACAATGAGCAGTTCTTC
TRBV12-3/TRBV12-4	many	TRBJ2-2	-	CASSLRGGGTGELFF	TGTGCCAGCAGCCTCAGGGGGGGTGGAACCGGGGAGCTGTTTTTT
TRBV7-2	few	TRBJ1-2	-	CASSPGEYGYTF	TGTGCCAGCAGCCCCGGGGAATATGGCTACACCTTC
TRBV6-4	few	TRBJ1-6	-	CARDRGSPLHF	TGTGCCCGGGATAGGGGTTCACCCCTCCACTTT
TRBV5-1	-	TRBJ2-3	TRBD2	CASSSLAGGLTDTQYF	TGCGCCAGCAGCTCGCTAGCGGGGGGACTCACAGATACGCAGTATTTT
TRBV6-2/TRBV6-3	-	TRBJ2-1	TRBD2	CASSYDGSGGWNEQFF	TGTGCCAGCAGTTACGACGGTAGCGGGGGTTGGAATGAGCAGTTCTTC
TRBV11-2	few	TRBJ2-5	TRBD1	CASSAKDRARQETQYF	TGTGCCAGCAGCGCGAAGGACAGGGCGCGGCAAGAGACCCAGTACTTC
TRBV7-8	many	TRBJ2-5	-	CASSARAGKETQYF	TGTGCCAGCAGCGCCCGTGCGGGGAAAGAGACCCAGTACTTC